This TCR beta chain is drawn from a study of T-cell memory formation after mild COVID-19. In TCRdb, the 5' RACE reads were re-called with MiXCR into one record per CDR3 protein. The sample yields 360,000 or so distinct CDR3 sequences, 25% to 30% seen once. CDR1 and CDR2 (germline): LNHNV, YYDKDF (reference sequence). V lost 0 bases and J 0 bases, leaving 4 bases between the germline ends. The CDR3 consists of 14 residues. Sequenced input: PBMCs or a T cell subset sorted from them (not recorded which). The sequence was obtained from an adult woman who had mild COVID-19 (a few samples of this study predate the infection). Cell type and time point are not known. The gene calls are TRBV15 and TRBJ2-3, with no clear D. Written as DNA, the CDR3 is TGTGCCACCAGCAGAGAAGACAGCACAGATACGCAGTATTTT. Translation gives CATSREDSTDTQYF.